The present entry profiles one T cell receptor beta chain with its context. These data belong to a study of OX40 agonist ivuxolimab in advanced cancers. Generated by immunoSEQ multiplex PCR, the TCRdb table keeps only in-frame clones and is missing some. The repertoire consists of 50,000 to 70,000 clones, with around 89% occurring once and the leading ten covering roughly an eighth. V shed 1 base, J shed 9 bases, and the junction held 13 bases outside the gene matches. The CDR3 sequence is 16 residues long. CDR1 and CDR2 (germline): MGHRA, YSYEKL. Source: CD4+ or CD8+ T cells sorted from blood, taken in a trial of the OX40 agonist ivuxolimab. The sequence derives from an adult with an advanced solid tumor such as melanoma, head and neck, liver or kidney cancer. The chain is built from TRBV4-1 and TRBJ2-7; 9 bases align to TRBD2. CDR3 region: CASSQAGAGGHPGQYF. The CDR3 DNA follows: TGCGCCAGCAGCCAAGCGGGAGCGGGGGGCCACCCCGGGCAGTACTTC.